Described below is a single TCR beta chain sequence and its context. The data stem from a study of blood T cell repertoires in COVID-19. Overall study context: From the United States, Italy and Spain came samples of acute and convalescent COVID-19. PBMCs, B-cell-depleted T cells, or T cells provided the cDNA or gDNA that made up the material.

The CDR3 is made up of 13 amino acids. Germline CDR1 reads MNHEY; CDR2 reads SMNVEV (reference sequence). Trimming at V came to 9 bases and at J to 2 bases, leaving 5 bases not matched to a gene. In the original analysis: Amplification from reference gene primers served as the basis for estimated nucleated cell counts. The protocol was immunoSEQ multiplex PCR, while the TCRdb copy is restricted to in-frame clones and leaves out a portion. That table is the source of V, J and clone size, and D and trimming were worked out from the DNA. The table has about 270,000 clones, roughly 85% seen once. The chain employs TRBV27 and TRBJ2-7; TRBD1 matches 9 bases. The specimen was peripheral blood. The TCR originated in a woman aged 18-30 years with acute or convalescent COVID-19. CDR3 residues: CASSGQGTYEQYF. As DNA, the CDR3 is TGTGCCAGTTCGGGACAGGGAACCTACGAGCAGTACTTC.